The source of this TCR beta chain is a study of circulating CD8 cells and anti-PD-1 response in melanoma. Sorting of live CD3+CD8+TCRalphabeta+ cells by PD-1 and/or TIGIT gave four subsets. TCR libraries were prepared from 15 ng of total RNA with the QIAseq Immune Repertoire TCR panel. TCRdb ran MiXCR on the reads and lists one entry per CDR3 protein. Altogether fewer than 800 distinct CDR3 sequences are present, about an eighth being singletons, with the ten largest covering approximately 51%. Germline-derived CDR1 and CDR2 are LGHNA and YSLEER. The CDR3 runs to 16 residues. This clonotype appeared a few times. Compared with germline, one end of the junction differs, possibly owing to a read error.

The sequencing here drew on CD8+ T cells from PBMCs, taken at baseline or after one month of anti-PD-1 therapy (not recorded which). The chain has TRBV4-3 and TRBJ2-1; 16 nucleotides line up with TRBD2. The TCR was taken from a human donor with melanoma. The CDR3: CASSQEGLAGGYERFF. Here the CDR3 DNA reads TGCGCCAGCAGCCAAGAGGGACTAGCGGGGGGGTATGAGCGGTTCTTC.